One and the same sample provided the 28 T cell receptor beta chains below, sequenced in a study of PD-L1 blockade in urothelial cancer. Time point given: pretreatment peripheral blood. Sequencing was performed with immunoSEQ multiplex PCR; in TCRdb, only in-frame clones are kept and a portion is missing. The data hold about 51,000 clones, with about 86% observed a single time. Sequenced here: PBMCs, sampled around atezolizumab (anti-PD-L1) treatment. Source of these receptors: a man between 60 and 75 years old with urothelial cancer.

Concerning this clone: One end of the junction fails to match germline, which may point to a read error. This chain connects TRBV7-7 to TRBJ2-1, with D possibly TRBD2 on 5 matching bases. Germline V CDR1 and CDR2: SSHAT, FNYEAQ (reference sequence). The CDR3 runs to 14 residues. CDR3 sequence (DNA): TGTGCTAGCAGCGCCGCCCCTTCCGGGAACGAGCAGTTCTTC. Protein product: CASSAAPSGNEQFF.

The genes are TRBV25-1 and TRBJ1-4; 12 bases are a match to TRBD1. The CDR3 consists of 18 residues. With V trimmed by 3 bases and J by 7 bases, 12 bases remained unmatched. Germline CDR1 MGHDK, CDR2 SYGVNS. CDR3 loop: CASSDLGGTGGRGEKLFF. CDR3 sequence (DNA): TGTGCCAGCAGTGATTTGGGCGGGACAGGGGGCCGGGGTGAAAAACTGTTTTTT.

This chain links TRBV29-1 with TRBJ2-2; D is perhaps TRBD1 (6 bases). Germline loops: CDR1 SQVTM, CDR2 ANQGSEA. The CDR3 sequence is 16 residues long. The V end lost 4 bases, the J end lost 0 bases, and 15 bases lay between the germline ends. The DNA for the CDR3 is TGCAGCGTTGTTCTGGGGGCTCCCACGAACACCGGGGAGCTGTTTTTT. It is translated as CSVVLGAPTNTGELFF.

This clone has a handful of counts. The chain recombines TRBV19 with TRBJ1-6; D not resolved. Trimming pared 7 bases from V and 11 bases from J, leaving 21 bases between. The CDR3 consists of 15 residues. Germline V gene lookup returns CDR1 LNHDA and CDR2 SQIVND (reference sequence). The CDR3 bases are TGTGCCAGTACCGGAGGCCGAATCGAAAAGGCACCCCTCCACTTT. Protein sequence: CASTGGRIEKAPLHF.

This chain uses TRBV7-8 with TRBJ1-3; 10 positions agree with TRBD1. This CDR3 contains 15 residues. Germline V gene lookup returns CDR1 SGHVS and CDR2 FQNEAQ. V shed 6 bases, J shed 9 bases, and the junction held 11 bases outside the gene matches. This chain's CDR3 is CASRARDRGGGTIYF. CDR3 DNA sequence: TGTGCCAGCAGGGCCCGGGACAGGGGAGGAGGCACCATATATTTT. Together with reference TRBV7-8 and TRBJ1-3, the CDR3 gives the full variable domain: GAGVSQSPRYKVAKRGQDVALRCDPISGHVSLFWYQQALGQGPEFLTYFQNEAQLDKSGLPSDRFFAERPEGSVSTLKIQRTQQEDSAVYLCASRARDRGGGTIYFGEGSWLTVV.

V is TRBV6-5 and J is TRBJ2-7, with D possibly being TRBD2 (7 bases). There are 12 residues in the CDR3. V lost 10 bases and J lost 4, with 14 bases in between. CDR1 and CDR2 (germline): MNHEY, SVGAGI. CDR3 in DNA: TGTGCCACCTCAGGGAGGGGGTACGAGCAGTACTTC. Protein sequence: CATSGRGYEQYF.

The genes are TRBV9 and TRBJ2-3; 10 nucleotides match TRBD2. The CDR3 totals 17 residues. Germline values: CDR1 SGDLS, CDR2 YYNGEE. Trimming at V came to 0 bases and at J to 3 bases, leaving 7 bases not matched to a gene. The DNA of the CDR3 is TGTGCCAGCAGCGTAGATGGGGCTAGCGGGGGAACAGATACGCAGTATTTT. Encoded protein: CASSVDGASGGTDTQYF.

This clone appeared once. V gene TRBV6-4 combines with J gene TRBJ2-5; maybe TRBD1 (6 bases). The CDR3 is 14 residues long. Germline V gives CDR1 MRHNA, CDR2 SNTAGT. V lost 0 bases, J lost 5 bases, and 10 bases lay in between. The CDR3 here is CASSDSPGVETQYF. The DNA of the CDR3 is TGTGCCAGCAGTGACTCGCCAGGGGTGGAGACCCAGTACTTC.

The gene calls are TRBV6-4 and TRBJ2-5, with D perhaps matching TRBD2 (5 bases). The V gene's germline CDR1 is MRHNA and CDR2 SNTAGT. The ends were cut back, 0 bases at V and 2 bases at J, with 10 bases in the middle. CDR3 length: 15 amino acids. The CDR3 DNA is TGTGCCAGCAGTGACTCGATCGGGAATCAAGAGACCCAGTACTTC. It is translated as CASSDSIGNQETQYF.

This clone was seen more than once but under ten times. The J gene is TRBJ1-2, the V gene TRBV4-1; 8 bases agree with TRBD1. CDR3 size: 18 residues. After removal of 1 base from V and 3 bases from J, the junction contained 13 bases not matched to a gene. The V gene's germline CDR1 is MGHRA and CDR2 YSYEKL. The DNA of the CDR3 is TGCGCCAGCAGCCAAGTCGTGTCAGGGGGCACTGGAGACTATGGCTACACCTTC. Translation: CASSQVVSGGTGDYGYTF.

V and J are TRBV5-1 and TRBJ2-5; D remains ambiguous. This CDR3 is built from 12 residues. Germline V gene sequence: CDR1 SGHRS, CDR2 YFSETQ. V was shortened by 4 bases and J by 5 bases, with 9 bases between the two germline ends. CDR3 nucleotide sequence: TGCGCCAGCAGCCTGGCCGGGGAGACCCAGTACTTC. Protein sequence: CASSLAGETQYF.

J is TRBJ1-1 and V is TRBV29-1, with 7 bases aligning to TRBD1. The CDR3 length is 13 residues. Germline-derived CDR1 and CDR2 are SQVTM and ANQGSEA. The V and J ends lost 1 base and 5 bases, in that order; junction bases with no gene match: 4. The CDR3 DNA reads as TGCAGCGTTGAAGTCAGGGGGAGGACTGAAGCTTTCTTT. Amino acids: CSVEVRGRTEAFF.

The chain recombines TRBV2 with TRBJ2-3; 8 nucleotides agree with TRBD2. Germline-derived CDR1 and CDR2 are SNHLY and FYNNEI. The CDR3 extends over 16 amino acids. The V and J ends lost 4 bases and 5 bases, in that order; junction bases with no gene match: 11. CDR3 residues: CASSVLGTSVQDTQYF. The CDR3 bases are TGTGCCAGCAGTGTTCTCGGGACTAGTGTTCAAGATACGCAGTATTTT.

The sample holds a few counts of this clone. The DNA for the CDR3 is TGCGCCAGCAGCCAAGCTGGCGGGCCCGTGCAGCCCCAGCATTTT. Translation: CASSQAGGPVQPQHF. V and J are TRBV4-1 and TRBJ1-5, with D unresolved. The CDR3 is made up of 15 amino acids. The germline V gene has CDR1 MGHRA and CDR2 YSYEKL. V dropped 1 base and J dropped 7 bases, with 14 bases sitting between them.

V gene TRBV7-8 combines with J gene TRBJ1-2; D call uncertain. The CDR3 has 14 amino acids. CDR1 is SGHVS, CDR2 FQNEAQ, per germline. V dropped 7 bases and J dropped 2 bases, with 14 bases sitting between them. The CDR3 loop is CASTEIPQNYGYTF. The CDR3 DNA reads TGTGCCAGCACCGAGATCCCTCAAAACTATGGCTACACCTTC.

This clone is a singleton in its sample. The chain couples TRBV5-4 to TRBJ1-1; the D is unclear. The CDR3 loop spans 14 amino acids. Trimming left V 0 bases short and J 5 bases short, with 11 bases between. Germline V CDR1 and CDR2: SGHNT, YYREEE (reference sequence). CDR3: CASSLVGRGTEAFF. The CDR3 DNA is TGTGCCAGCAGCTTGGTGGGTAGAGGTACTGAAGCTTTCTTT.

The chain combines TRBV7-9 with TRBJ2-7; 9 bases are shared with TRBD1. Germline V gene lookup returns CDR1 SEHNR and CDR2 FQNEAQ (reference sequence). The junction had 13 bases not matched to a gene; V was cut back by 5 bases and J by 5 bases. The CDR3 extends over 16 amino acids. CDR3 bases: TGTGCCAGCAGCCCCGAGGGGGGGACAGGGATCCACGAGCAGTACTTC. It translates to CASSPEGGTGIHEQYF.

J is TRBJ2-7 and V is TRBV30; D uncertain. V was pared by 1 base and J by 0 bases, with 10 bases between. The CDR3 consists of 14 residues. Germline assignment: CDR1 GTSNPN and CDR2 SVGIG (reference sequence). The CDR3 loop reads CAWSAGPTSYEQYF. DNA for the CDR3: TGTGCCTGGAGTGCAGGTCCAACCTCCTACGAGCAGTACTTC. Looking up the rest from reference TRBV30 and TRBJ2-7 gives the full variable domain: SQTIHQWPATLVQPVGSPLSLECTVEGTSNPNLYWYRQAAGRGLQLLFYSVGIGQISSEVPQNLSASRPQDRQFILSSKKLLLSDSGFYLCAWSAGPTSYEQYFGPGTRLTVT.

The V call is TRBV7-8, the J call TRBJ2-2, with D tentatively TRBD1 (5 bases). The CDR3 has 13 amino acids. Germline CDR1 and CDR2: SGHVS and FQNEAQ. Deletions cut 4 bases from V and 7 bases from J, with 10 bases between. CDR3 loop: CASSSGNDGELFF. Here the CDR3 DNA reads TGTGCCAGCAGCTCAGGGAACGACGGGGAGCTGTTTTTT.

The genes are TRBV6-5 and TRBJ2-7; 13 nucleotides match TRBD2. Trimming removed 5 bases from V and 3 bases from J; junction bases left unmatched: 1. The CDR3 covers 14 residues. Germline CDR1 is MNHEY and CDR2 is SVGAGI. The CDR3 nucleotides are TGTGCCAGCAGTGGGACTAGCGGGAACTACGAGCAGTACTTC. Residues: CASSGTSGNYEQYF.

The CDR3 DNA is TGCAGCGTTTTGCGGGAGGTCTACAATGAGCAGTTCTTC. This codes for CSVLREVYNEQFF. The rearrangement links TRBV29-1 to TRBJ2-1; 8 bases are a match to TRBD2. This CDR3 is built from 13 residues. Germline values: CDR1 SQVTM, CDR2 ANQGSEA. Trimming cost V 5 bases and J 3 bases; bases outside gene matches: 3.

The V call is TRBV30, the J call TRBJ2-3, with 12 nucleotides matching TRBD1. Germline V gene data show CDR1 as GTSNPN and CDR2 as SVGIG (reference sequence). V dropped 0 bases and J dropped 7; count of bases not matched to a gene: 2. CDR3 size: 14 residues. Written as DNA, the CDR3 is TGTGCCTGGAGTGTTGGGACAGGGGGCTATACGCAGTATTTT. Its translation is CAWSVGTGGYTQYF.

The chain couples TRBV6-6 to TRBJ1-2; 7 positions agree with TRBD1. Germline CDR1 reads MNHNY; CDR2 reads SVGAGI (reference sequence). The ends lost 7 bases at V and 4 bases at J; junction bases unmatched: 6. The CDR3 sequence is 13 residues long. CDR3 nucleotide sequence: TGTGCCAGCACAAGACAGGGCTTCTATGGCTACACCTTC. It specifies CASTRQGFYGYTF.

The rearrangement links TRBV6-5 to TRBJ2-5; D perhaps matches TRBD2 (6 bases). The CDR3 totals 14 residues. With 5 bases removed from V and 2 bases from J, the gap between germline ends came to 12 bases. Germline lookup yields CDR1 MNHEY and CDR2 SVGAGI. The CDR3 here is CASSGTRLQETQYF. As DNA, the CDR3 is TGTGCCAGCAGTGGGACTCGCCTTCAAGAGACCCAGTACTTC.

The chain uses TRBV7-9 and TRBJ2-2; the match to TRBD2 covers 7 bases. The CDR3 loop spans 13 amino acids. From germline, CDR1 is SEHNR and CDR2 FQNEAQ (reference sequence). The trim removed 11 bases at V and 2 bases at J, leaving 5 bases unmatched. DNA for the CDR3: TGTGCCGCAGAGCGGGATAACACCGGGGAGCTGTTTTTT. Amino acid sequence: CAAERDNTGELFF.

The chain uses TRBV28 and TRBJ2-7, with D possibly being TRBD1 (8 bases). Germline CDR1 reads MDHEN; CDR2 reads SYDVKM. The CDR3 contains 14 residues. V was pared by 6 bases and J by 7 bases, with 19 bases between. DNA for the CDR3: TGTGCCAGCAGGTCGACAGGGGAGGGCCTGGAGCAGTACTTC. Protein sequence: CASRSTGEGLEQYF. The full variable domain, with the rest looked up from reference TRBV28 and TRBJ2-7, is DVKVTQSSRYLVKRTGEKVFLECVQDMDHENMFWYRQDPGLGLRLIYFSYDVKMKEKGDIPEGYSVSREKKERFSLILESASTNQTSMYLCASRSTGEGLEQYFGPGTRLTVT.

The gene calls are TRBV7-9 and TRBJ1-5; D is unresolved. The germline CDR1 and CDR2 sequences are SEHNR and FQNEAQ (reference sequence). This CDR3 region has 16 residues. Trimming removed 1 base at V and 0 bases at J, with 10 bases between. The CDR3 sequence is CASSLGAGNSNQPQHF. The CDR3 nucleotides read TGTGCCAGCAGCTTAGGGGCGGGAAATAGCAATCAGCCCCAGCATTTT.

This chain's CDR3 is CASSFGTSTPNEQFF. The CDR3, as DNA: TGTGCCAGCTCATTCGGGACAAGCACCCCCAATGAGCAGTTCTTC. V and J are TRBV5-6 and TRBJ2-1; possibly TRBD1 for D (6 bases). Germline assignment: CDR1 SGHDT and CDR2 YYEEEE. CDR3 length: 15 residues. Between the trimmed V and J ends, which lost 7 bases and 6 bases, there was a span of 20 bases.